This T cell receptor (beta chain) was recovered during a study of T cell clones after liver transplantation. On the study more broadly: Immunosuppression withdrawal was tried within 2 years after liver transplantation in this trial. Pre-transplant mixed lymphocyte reactions yielded third-party-reactive TCRbeta sequences as comparators for graft-donor-reactive sequences.

The CDR3 has 16 amino acids. V lost 3 bases and J lost 5, with 17 bases in between. Germline values: CDR1 SGHAT, CDR2 FQNNGV. This clone was found a few times. Sequenced by immunoSEQ multiplex PCR; TCRdb stores in-frame clones only, minus some. The data contain about 75,000 clones, under 90% of them singletons. The sample here was CD4+ T cells from blood, taken around 50 months after liver transplant. The receptor was derived from a human patient who received a liver transplant. Part of the T cell pool may stem from the graft donor. The J gene is TRBJ2-1, the V gene TRBV11-2, with D possibly TRBD2 on 6 matching bases. The CDR3 bases are TGTGCCAGCAGCTTCCGGGGGAGCGGACTAAACAATGAGCAGTTCTTC. It translates to CASSFRGSGLNNEQFF.